The 29 T cell receptor beta chains reported below all come from one sample, sequenced in a study of CD8 T cells in ankylosing spondylitis. TCRdb reanalysed the 5' RACE reads using MiXCR and keeps one entry per CDR3 protein. The data show approximately 240,000 distinct CDR3 sequences, roughly a quarter seen once. The sequenced sample was blood, either unsorted or a sorted T cell fraction (not recorded which). These receptors all stem from a male donor with ankylosing spondylitis or in good health (not recorded which).

This chain links TRBV15 with TRBJ2-3, with D maybe TRBD2 (5 bases). V dropped 4 bases and J dropped 0 bases, with 14 bases sitting between them. Germline V CDR1 and CDR2: LNHNV, YYDKDF (reference sequence). The CDR3 consists of 16 residues. CDR3 region: CATSTLTGESTDTQYF. For the CDR3, the DNA is TGTGCCACCAGCACCCTAACCGGGGAAAGCACAGATACGCAGTATTTT.

This clonotype was detected many times. This sequence joins TRBV20-1 and TRBJ2-7; D is uncertain. CDR3 size: 10 residues. The germline V gene has CDR1 DFQATT and CDR2 SNEGSKA (reference sequence). V lost 5 bases and J lost 3, with 5 bases in between. The CDR3 DNA reads as TGCAGTGCTTATGTCTACGAGCAGTACTTC. This translates into CSAYVYEQYF.

This chain connects TRBV24-1 to TRBJ2-5; tentatively, D is TRBD2 (7 bases). The CDR3 contains 14 residues. V shed 4 bases and J shed 5 bases, with 13 bases lying between them. Germline V CDR1 and CDR2: KGHDR, SFDVKD. CDR3 loop: CATSEWGGAETQYF. For the CDR3, the DNA is TGTGCCACCAGTGAGTGGGGGGGCGCTGAGACCCAGTACTTC.

This clonotype was detected only a few times. The gene calls are TRBV6-1 and TRBJ2-5; 8 nucleotides agree with TRBD1. V lost 5 bases, J lost 6 bases, and 11 bases stayed unmatched. The CDR3 contains 15 residues. Germline-derived CDR1 and CDR2 are MNHNS and SASEGT. CDR3 nucleotide sequence: TGTGCCAGCAGTCCCGGACAGGGCCTATTGAAGACCCAGTACTTC. Its protein is CASSPGQGLLKTQYF.

In this sample, this clonotype turned up many times. This chain joins TRBV6-6 and TRBJ2-3; D perhaps matches TRBD2 (6 bases). CDR3 length: 12 amino acids. Germline V gene sequence: CDR1 MNHNY, CDR2 SVGAGI (reference sequence). Trimming left V 6 bases short and J 8 bases short, with 12 bases between. The CDR3 loop is CASRTGVGTQYF. CDR3 DNA sequence: TGTGCCAGCAGGACGGGGGTGGGTACGCAGTATTTT.

This clonotype was counted at least ten times. The rearrangement uses TRBV6-1 and TRBJ1-5; D is uncertain. Germline loops: CDR1 MNHNS, CDR2 SASEGT. Trimming removed 7 bases from V and 1 base from J, with 11 bases in between. The CDR3 sequence is 14 residues long. Here the CDR3 reads CASKTYGSNQPQHF. The CDR3 bases are TGTGCCAGCAAGACGTACGGGAGCAATCAGCCCCAGCATTTT.

This clonotype appeared many times. The chain uses TRBV12-3 or TRBV12-4 and TRBJ1-5, with 8 bases identical to TRBD1. The CDR3 has 15 residues. Germline trimming cut 7 bases from V and 4 bases from J; bases unmatched to any gene: 9. Here the CDR3 reads CASKQDRVSNQPQHF. CDR3 bases: TGTGCCAGCAAGCAGGACAGGGTGTCAAATCAGCCCCAGCATTTT.

This rearrangement joins TRBV7-9 to TRBJ2-1; the match to TRBD2 covers 7 bases. The CDR3 has 15 amino acids. CDR1 is SEHNR, CDR2 FQNEAQ, per germline (reference sequence). The junction had 13 bases not matched to a gene; V was cut back by 0 bases and J by 14 bases. CDR3 in amino acids: CASSLAGGTDRIKFF. The CDR3 DNA follows: TGTGCCAGCAGCTTAGCGGGGGGGACCGACCGGATTAAGTTCTTC.

This clonotype appeared many times. The CDR3 here is CSAMGKANEKLFF. The DNA of the CDR3 is TGCAGTGCTATGGGGAAAGCTAATGAAAAACTGTTTTTT. This chain uses TRBV20-1 with TRBJ1-4; D is unresolved. The CDR3 covers 13 residues. Trimming left V 4 bases short and J 3 bases short, with 9 bases between. From germline, CDR1 is DFQATT and CDR2 SNEGSKA (reference sequence).

CDR3 DNA: TGCAGTGTTCGGAATTTGGGAGATACTAGCACAGATACGCAGTATTTT. Translation gives CSVRNLGDTSTDTQYF. The chain uses TRBV20-1 and TRBJ2-3, with D perhaps TRBD2 (5 bases). The CDR3 sequence is 16 residues long. Deletions cut 7 bases from V and 0 bases from J, with 20 bases between. Germline lookup yields CDR1 DFQATT and CDR2 SNEGSKA (reference sequence).

This clonotype showed up many times. The rearrangement joins TRBV7-2 to TRBJ1-4, with a tentative D call TRBD1 (5 bases). Germline CDR1 is SGHTA and CDR2 is FQGNSA. The CDR3 covers 14 residues. The V gene lost 5 bases and the J gene lost 7 bases, with 14 bases spanning the gap. The CDR3 DNA is TGTGCCAGCAGCCCCGGAGGGGTACGTGAAAAACTGTTTTTT. Translating it yields CASSPGGVREKLFF.

There are many counts of this clonotype. The chain couples TRBV29-1 to TRBJ2-1, with a possible D match to TRBD2 (7 bases). Germline loops: CDR1 SQVTM, CDR2 ANQGSEA. Trimming left V 4 bases short and J 9 bases short, with 13 bases between. The length of the CDR3 is 12 residues. In nucleotides, the CDR3 is TGCAGCGTTGGAGGGGGGGCGGTTGAGCAGTTCTTC. Translated: CSVGGGAVEQFF.

This clonotype was seen more than once but under ten times. The gene calls are TRBV12-3 or TRBV12-4 and TRBJ2-1, with 10 positions matching TRBD2. This CDR3 contains 16 residues. Germline trimming cut 4 bases from V and 1 base from J; bases unmatched to any gene: 4. CDR3 sequence: CASSSLAGESYNEQFF. CDR3 DNA: TGTGCCAGCAGTTCCCTAGCGGGGGAATCCTACAATGAGCAGTTCTTC.

This clonotype was observed at least ten times. The chain joins TRBV20-1 to TRBJ1-4; the D gene is possibly TRBD1 (5 bases). The V end lost 4 bases, the J end lost 5 bases, and 17 bases lay between the germline ends. This CDR3 spans 15 amino acids. Germline V gene sequence: CDR1 DFQATT, CDR2 SNEGSKA (reference sequence). CDR3 coding DNA: TGCAGTGCTACGCGGGGCGCGGCTTTCAATGAAAAACTGTTTTTT. It encodes CSATRGAAFNEKLFF.

Ten or more counts support this clonotype. The genes are TRBV28 and TRBJ2-7, with TRBD2 identical over 11 bases. CDR3 length: 15 residues. Germline trimming cut 5 bases from V and 7 bases from J; bases unmatched to any gene: 10. Germline V gives CDR1 MDHEN, CDR2 SYDVKM. CDR3 protein: CASSPYSGGANEQYF. The CDR3 region has the DNA TGTGCCAGCAGTCCATATAGCGGGGGGGCGAATGAGCAGTACTTC.

V and J are TRBV20-1 and TRBJ2-5, with 12 bases aligning to TRBD1. With V trimmed by 1 base and J by 2 bases, 14 bases remained unmatched. This CDR3 has 19 residues. Germline CDR1 reads DFQATT; CDR2 reads SNEGSKA (reference sequence). Here the CDR3 reads CSARAARDRGLLGQETQYF. The CDR3 DNA is TGCAGTGCTAGAGCTGCCCGGGACAGGGGGCTCTTAGGGCAAGAGACCCAGTACTTC.

With regard to this clonotype: One end of the junction fails to match germline, which may point to a read error. The chain couples TRBV5-8 to TRBJ2-1; 9 positions match TRBD1. The germline V gene encodes CDR1 SGHTS and CDR2 YDEGEE. The CDR3 sequence is 15 residues long. DNA for the CDR3: TGTGCCAGCAGCCCCCCGGGACAGGGCTACAATGAGCAGCTCTTC. The encoded protein is CASSPPGQGYNEQLF.

The chain recombines TRBV20-1 with TRBJ1-5, with 11 positions matching TRBD1. Germline trimming cut 0 bases from V and 6 bases from J; bases unmatched to any gene: 4. The CDR3 has 15 residues. Germline V CDR1 and CDR2: DFQATT, SNEGSKA (reference sequence). Here the CDR3 reads CSARDSGTGGQPQHF. The DNA of the CDR3 is TGCAGTGCTAGAGATTCAGGGACAGGGGGTCAGCCCCAGCATTTT.

There are a few counts of this clonotype. The chain uses TRBV20-1 and TRBJ2-5, with 8 bases lining up with TRBD2. Germline V gene sequence: CDR1 DFQATT, CDR2 SNEGSKA (reference sequence). There are 16 residues in the CDR3. Trimming at V came to 3 bases and at J to 5 bases, leaving 14 bases not matched to a gene. This CDR3 reads CSAREGLRGAGETQYF. In DNA form, the CDR3 reads TGCAGTGCTAGGGAGGGTTTGCGGGGGGCCGGGGAGACCCAGTACTTC.

Ten or more counts support this clonotype. The gene calls are TRBV6-1 and TRBJ2-4; maybe TRBD1 (7 bases). The CDR3 contains 15 residues. Germline V CDR1 and CDR2: MNHNS, SASEGT. V was clipped by 2 bases and J by 6 bases, with 14 bases between them. CDR3 sequence reads: CASSEQGGSINIQYF. The CDR3 DNA sequence: TGTGCCAGCAGTGAACAGGGGGGATCTATAAACATTCAGTACTTC.

This clonotype was found once. This chain connects TRBV3-1 to TRBJ2-1, with 8 bases aligning to TRBD1. The trim removed 0 bases at V and 7 bases at J, leaving 8 bases unmatched. Germline V gene lookup returns CDR1 LGHDT and CDR2 YNNKEL (reference sequence). This CDR3 has 16 amino acids. Here the CDR3 DNA reads TGTGCCAGCAGCCAAGACGGGACAGGAGGGTATAATGAGCAGTTCTTC. Translation: CASSQDGTGGYNEQFF.

J is TRBJ1-6 and V is TRBV7-9; D remains ambiguous. This CDR3 contains 15 residues. Trimming took off 7 bases at V and 8 bases at J, with 18 bases between the two ends. From germline, CDR1 is SEHNR and CDR2 FQNEAQ (reference sequence). In nucleotides, the CDR3 is TGTGCCAGCACCTCCTCAAGAGGCGGGTATTCACCCCTCCACTTT. Protein: CASTSSRGGYSPLHF.

This clonotype showed up many times. CDR3 bases: TGCAGCGTTGAAGGTCACCCCTTAAACAATGAGCAGTTCTTC. This sequence encodes CSVEGHPLNNEQFF. This chain uses TRBV29-1 with TRBJ2-1; D is uncertain. This CDR3 is built from 14 residues. V lost 1 base to trimming and J lost 5 bases, with 12 bases between them. Germline V gene lookup returns CDR1 SQVTM and CDR2 ANQGSEA.

The J gene is TRBJ2-5, the V gene TRBV6-5; D call uncertain. CDR1 is MNHEY, CDR2 SVGAGI, per germline. The CDR3 consists of 11 residues. V lost 1 base and J lost 7, with 4 bases in between. CDR3 coding DNA: TGTGCCAGCAGTTACTTGGGGACCCAGTACTTC. Its protein is CASSYLGTQYF.

The V call is TRBV20-1, the J call TRBJ2-5, with D perhaps assigned TRBD1 or TRBD2 (6 bases each). V was pared by 6 bases and J by 5 bases, with 19 bases between. Germline CDR1 is DFQATT and CDR2 is SNEGSKA (reference sequence). The CDR3 consists of 14 residues. The CDR3 DNA is TGCAGTGCCCCCCCACAGGGCGGGGCTGAGACCCAGTACTTC. As protein: CSAPPQGGAETQYF.

This clonotype showed up many times. The chain employs TRBV10-3 and TRBJ1-1; D remains ambiguous. V gave up 7 bases and J gave up 0 bases, with 9 bases separating them. Germline assignment: CDR1 ENHRY and CDR2 SYGVKD. CDR3 length: 13 residues. For the CDR3, the DNA is TGTGCCATCACTTCAGACTTGAACACTGAAGCTTTCTTT. This encodes CAITSDLNTEAFF.

This chain connects TRBV19 to TRBJ2-3, with TRBD1 as a possible D gene (5 bases). CDR3 length: 11 amino acids. V lost 4 bases and J 7 bases, leaving 6 bases between the germline ends. Germline lookup yields CDR1 LNHDA and CDR2 SQIVND (reference sequence). CDR3 protein: CASSKGYTQYF. CDR3 nucleotides: TGTGCCAGTAGTAAGGGGTATACGCAGTATTTT.

The chain joins TRBV10-2 to TRBJ2-1; 10 bases are a match to TRBD2. Per germline, CDR1 WSHSY and CDR2 SAAADI. After removal of 8 bases from V and 6 bases from J, the junction contained 13 bases not matched to a gene. The CDR3 is 16 amino acids. The CDR3 DNA reads as TGCGCCAGCCATGCTAGCGGGGGTCTCCCGGGCAATGAGCAGTTCTTC. As protein: CASHASGGLPGNEQFF.

There are many counts of this clonotype. V gene TRBV11-2 combines with J gene TRBJ2-7, with TRBD1 matching 7 bases. The CDR3 sequence is 13 residues long. The germline V gene encodes CDR1 SGHAT and CDR2 FQNNGV. Unmatched junction bases numbered 6, after V lost 5 bases and J lost 5 bases. The CDR3 bases are TGTGCCAGCAGCCTCCGACAGGGCCACGAGCAGTACTTC. Amino acid sequence: CASSLRQGHEQYF.